The following is a T cell receptor (beta chain) sequence with its context. Its target is not known. An input of roughly 0.5 to 1 ug of RNA was subjected to reverse transcription using random hexamers. Across 54 Vbeta and 13 Jbeta, immunoSEQ multiplex PCR amplified TCR beta CDR3. TCRdb passed the immunoSEQ multiplex PCR reads through MiXCR, listing each CDR3 protein once. The table lists under 250,000 distinct CDR3 sequences, around 93% of them singletons, with less than 0.075% in the top ten. The record originates from a study of CD8 T cells in Susac syndrome. General study results and limits: The relatively small number of individuals in the TCR sequencing and HLA analysis was acknowledged by the study.

CDR3 length: 13 residues. Germline V gene data show CDR1 as SNHLY and CDR2 as FYNNEI. V dropped 8 bases and J dropped 2 bases, with 13 bases sitting between them. CD8+ and CD4+ T cells from blood underwent TCR beta sequencing. Stable or active relapsing-remitting multiple sclerosis, untreated and meeting revised McDonald criteria, defined the controls. V gene TRBV2 combines with J gene TRBJ2-7; perhaps D is TRBD1 or TRBD2 (6 bases each). This clonotype was sampled from a human donor with multiple sclerosis. The specimen was CD4+ T cells from PBMCs. The CDR3 protein is CASGLGGTYEQYF. The CDR3 DNA follows: TGTGCCAGCGGGCTGGGGGGCACCTACGAGCAGTACTTC.